These T cell receptor beta chains were read from a single sample in a study of control samples from healthy donors and cancer patients. Clones were sequenced by immunoSEQ multiplex PCR, and TCRdb holds only the in-frame ones, with some missing. The sample gives more than 35,000 clones, around four fifths of which show up once; 20% to 25% is in the top ten. The sample comprised PBMCs. All receptors derive from a woman aged 60-75 years with lung cancer. Both conserved end residues are part of each CDR3. The D gene is left open where the match is weak. The size of a clone is reported for some rows only, either as once, few or many, or as a class for expanded clones.

v_gene	abundance	j_gene	d_gene	CDR3aa	CDR3nt
TRBV6-5	-	TRBJ1-2	-	CASRGPVSYGYTF	TGTGCCAGCAGGGGGCCGGTTTCCTATGGCTACACCTTC
TRBV14	-	TRBJ1-2	-	CASSQGGGTPWGYTF	TGTGCCAGCAGCCAAGGGGGAGGGACCCCCTGGGGCTACACCTTC
TRBV9	-	TRBJ2-3	TRBD1	CASSPGQGADTQYF	TGTGCCAGCAGCCCCGGACAGGGAGCAGATACGCAGTATTTT
TRBV3-1/TRBV3-2	-	TRBJ2-5	TRBD1	CASSQAPGQGLEETQYF	TGTGCCAGCAGCCAAGCTCCGGGACAGGGACTCGAAGAGACCCAGTACTTC
TRBV19	-	TRBJ2-3	-	CASSPEGDTQYF	TGTGCCAGTAGCCCGGAGGGAGATACGCAGTATTTT
TRBV7-3	-	TRBJ2-7	-	CASSQLGDDEQYF	TGTGCCAGCAGCCAGCTAGGCGACGACGAGCAGTACTTC
TRBV7-2	-	TRBJ2-7	-	CASSTSPSSYEQYF	TGTGCCAGCAGCACAAGCCCCAGCTCCTACGAGCAGTACTTC
TRBV10-1	-	TRBJ1-1	-	CASENSPAFF	TGCGCCAGTGAAAATTCTCCAGCTTTCTTT
TRBV7-2	-	TRBJ1-2	-	CASSQTRQTTDYTF	TGTGCCAGCAGCCAAACAAGACAGACTACGGACTACACCTTC
TRBV3-1/TRBV3-2	-	TRBJ2-1	-	CASSQDRGPKARVF	TGTGCCAGCAGCCAAGATCGCGGTCCTAAAGCGAGGGTCTTC
TRBV7-9	few	TRBJ2-7	TRBD1	CASSIRDRGTEQYF	TGTGCCAGCAGCATCCGGGACAGGGGGACCGAGCAGTACTTC
TRBV15	-	TRBJ1-2	-	CATSREAGPYGYTF	TGTGCCACCAGCAGAGAGGCAGGGCCCTATGGCTACACCTTC
TRBV27	medium-sized	TRBJ1-5	TRBD1	CASSRQGDQPQHF	TGTGCCAGCAGTCGACAGGGGGATCAGCCCCAGCATTTT
TRBV4-1	-	TRBJ2-6	-	CASSQVSIGANVLTF	TGCGCCAGCAGCCAAGTAAGCATAGGGGCCAACGTCCTGACTTTC
TRBV10-3	-	TRBJ1-3	-	CAILRSSGNTIYF	TGTGCCATTCTAAGATCCTCCGGAAACACCATATATTTT
TRBV2	-	TRBJ1-4	TRBD1	CASSSTGMVEKLFF	TGTGCCAGCAGTTCGACAGGGATGGTTGAAAAACTGTTTTTT